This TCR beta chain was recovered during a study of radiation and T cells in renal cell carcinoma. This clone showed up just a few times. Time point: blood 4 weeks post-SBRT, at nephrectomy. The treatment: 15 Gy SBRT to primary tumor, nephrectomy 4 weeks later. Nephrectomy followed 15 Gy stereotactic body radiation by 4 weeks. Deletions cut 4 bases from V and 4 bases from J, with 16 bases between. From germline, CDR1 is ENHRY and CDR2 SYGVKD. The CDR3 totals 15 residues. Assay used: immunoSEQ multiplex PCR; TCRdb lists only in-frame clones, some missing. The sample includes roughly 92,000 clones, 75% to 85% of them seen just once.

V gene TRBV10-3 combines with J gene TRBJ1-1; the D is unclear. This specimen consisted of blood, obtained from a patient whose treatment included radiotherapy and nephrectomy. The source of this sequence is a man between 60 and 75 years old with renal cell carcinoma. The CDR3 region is CAISGLGYDGTEAFF. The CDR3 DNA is TGTGCCATCAGTGGCTTGGGTTACGATGGCACTGAAGCTTTCTTT.